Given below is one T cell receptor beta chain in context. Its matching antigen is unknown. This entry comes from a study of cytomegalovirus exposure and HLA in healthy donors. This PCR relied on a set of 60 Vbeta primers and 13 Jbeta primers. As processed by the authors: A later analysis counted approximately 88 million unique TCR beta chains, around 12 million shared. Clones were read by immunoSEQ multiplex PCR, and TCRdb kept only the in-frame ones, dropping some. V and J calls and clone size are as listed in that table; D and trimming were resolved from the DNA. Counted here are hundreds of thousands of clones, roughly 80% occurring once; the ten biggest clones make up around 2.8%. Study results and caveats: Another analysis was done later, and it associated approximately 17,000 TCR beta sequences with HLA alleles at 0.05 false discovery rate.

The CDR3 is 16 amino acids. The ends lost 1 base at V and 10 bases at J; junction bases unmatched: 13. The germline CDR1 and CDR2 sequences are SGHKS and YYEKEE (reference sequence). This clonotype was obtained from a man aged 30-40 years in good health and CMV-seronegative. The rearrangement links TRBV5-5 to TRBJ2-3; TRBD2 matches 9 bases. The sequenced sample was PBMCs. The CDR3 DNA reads TGTGCCAGCAGCTTGATGCCGGCGGGGGGGCCCAGTTCGCAGTATTTT. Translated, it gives CASSLMPAGGPSSQYF.